This T cell receptor beta chain was obtained from a study of shared clonotypes between healthy human individuals. The CDR3 consists of 15 residues. The repertoire was sequenced with immunoSEQ multiplex PCR; TCRdb's copy has only in-frame clones and lacks some. The sample carries approximately 1.5 million clones, 98% recorded once. This chain links TRBV12-2 with TRBJ2-7; the DNA was not used to check the table's D call, TRBD1. TRBV12-2 is annotated as a pseudogene. Sequencing was performed on naive CD4+ T cells sorted from blood. Specified subset: CD45RA+ positively selected. The TCR comes from a man aged 25 to 45 in good health. The DNA for the CDR3 is TGTGCAAGTCGCCTAGGTGCGGGACAGGGAGGCGAGCAGTACTTC. Translation: CASRLGAGQGGEQYF.